Shown below are 21 T cell receptor beta chains from a single sample sequenced in a study of Ad26.COV2.S vaccination and SARS-CoV-2 variants. Sequencing was performed with immunoSEQ multiplex PCR; in TCRdb, only in-frame clones are kept and a portion is missing. The table records under 150,000 clones, 86% of them present only once. This specimen was peripheral blood, taken after recovery from COVID-19. The receptor source for this set is a human donor who had recovered from COVID-19.

The genes are TRBV7-9 and TRBJ2-2; possibly TRBD2 for D (5 bases). The V gene's germline CDR1 is SEHNR and CDR2 FQNEAQ (reference sequence). The V gene lost 5 bases and the J gene lost 5 bases, with 18 bases spanning the gap. The CDR3 is made up of 16 amino acids. CDR3 amino acids: CASSNRETPGTGELFF. CDR3 sequence (DNA): TGTGCCAGCAGCAATAGGGAGACACCGGGGACCGGGGAGCTGTTTTTT.

This clone was seen just once. The chain employs TRBV18 and TRBJ2-5; D gene uncertain. The germline gives CDR1 KGHSH, CDR2 LQKENI. This CDR3 spans 16 amino acids. Trimming removed 6 bases at V and 5 bases at J, with 22 bases between. The chain's CDR3 is CASSRKTEIRTETQYF. CDR3 in DNA: TGTGCCAGCTCTCGCAAAACCGAGATCCGGACGGAGACCCAGTACTTC.

The chain uses TRBV7-9 and TRBJ2-7; a weak D match, TRBD1 (6 bases). Trimming stripped 4 bases from V and 0 bases from J, with 10 bases between. This CDR3 region has 14 residues. CDR1 SEHNR and CDR2 FQNEAQ come from the germline V gene (reference sequence). The CDR3: CASSSQGTSYEQYF. The DNA for the CDR3 is TGTGCCAGCAGCTCACAGGGAACCTCCTACGAGCAGTACTTC.

J is TRBJ2-1 and V is TRBV29-1, with 7 bases lining up with TRBD2. The CDR3 has 15 amino acids. From germline, CDR1 is SQVTM and CDR2 ANQGSEA. With 7 bases clipped from V and 7 bases from J, the junction kept 16 bases outside the gene matches. The CDR3: CSDLKGSGGWNEQFF. DNA of the CDR3: TGCAGCGACTTAAAGGGATCCGGGGGGTGGAATGAGCAGTTCTTC.

The rearrangement uses TRBV7-6 and TRBJ2-3; D perhaps matches TRBD1 (6 bases). Germline values: CDR1 SGHVS, CDR2 FNYEAQ. V was pared by 3 bases and J by 2 bases, with 12 bases between. This CDR3 has 15 amino acids. CDR3 residues: CASSLTGQFTDTQYF. Here the CDR3 DNA reads TGTGCCAGCAGCTTGACAGGCCAATTCACAGATACGCAGTATTTT.

V is TRBV20-1 and J is TRBJ2-1; the D is unclear. Germline CDR1 DFQATT, CDR2 SNEGSKA (reference sequence). V lost 8 bases and J lost 8, with 10 bases in between. The CDR3 covers 10 residues. The CDR3 DNA sequence: TGCAGTTTTTCTGGCGATGAGCAGTTCTTC. It translates to CSFSGDEQFF.

V is TRBV9 and J is TRBJ2-3; tentative D call: TRBD2 (5 bases). Germline V lookup: CDR1 SGDLS, CDR2 YYNGEE. Trimming removed 2 bases from V and 6 bases from J, with 7 bases in between. The CDR3 covers 12 residues. CDR3 in DNA: TGTGCCAGCAGCGTGTTAGCGGATACGCAGTATTTT. Amino acid sequence: CASSVLADTQYF.

The chain carries TRBV7-2 and TRBJ1-1; D gene ambiguous. V lost 5 bases and J 4 bases, leaving 17 bases between the germline ends. The CDR3 is 15 residues long. From germline, CDR1 is SGHTA and CDR2 FQGNSA. Written as DNA, the CDR3 is TGTGCCAGCAGCAACCAGGACTCAACGCGCACTGAAGCTTTCTTT. This sequence encodes CASSNQDSTRTEAFF.

The CDR3 region is CATSRDRNQPQHF. DNA for the CDR3: TGTGCCACCAGCAGAGATCGGAATCAGCCCCAGCATTTT. This chain connects TRBV15 to TRBJ1-5, with D hard to call. This CDR3 contains 13 residues. CDR1 is LNHNV and CDR2 is YYDKDF in the germline V gene (reference sequence). The V gene lost 0 bases and the J gene lost 4 bases, with 4 bases spanning the gap.

V is TRBV14 and J is TRBJ2-1, with 9 nucleotides matching TRBD2. The length of the CDR3 is 17 residues. Trimming removed 1 base from V and 4 bases from J; junction bases left unmatched: 8. Looked up from germline, CDR1 is SGHDN and CDR2 is FVKESK. DNA of the CDR3: TGTGCCAGCAGCCAAGGGCCGGGACTAGCTTTTTACAATGAGCAGTTCTTC. Its translation is CASSQGPGLAFYNEQFF. Full variable domain (outside the CDR3, taken from reference TRBV14 and TRBJ2-1): EAGVTQFPSHSVIEKGQTVTLRCDPISGHDNLYWYRRVMGKEIKFLLHFVKESKQDESGMPNNRFLAERTGGTYSTLKVQPAELEDSGVYFCASSQGPGLAFYNEQFFGPGTRLTVL.

The gene calls are TRBV28 and TRBJ2-7; 8 nucleotides agree with TRBD1. The CDR3 runs 14 residues. Germline CDR1 and CDR2: MDHEN and SYDVKM. The junction had 9 bases not matched to a gene; V was cut back by 9 bases and J by 2 bases. CDR3 protein: CASSRQGSPYEQYF. The CDR3 bases are TGTGCCAGTTCACGACAGGGGAGTCCCTACGAGCAGTACTTC. Together with reference TRBV28 and TRBJ2-7, the CDR3 gives the full variable domain: DVKVTQSSRYLVKRTGEKVFLECVQDMDHENMFWYRQDPGLGLRLIYFSYDVKMKEKGDIPEGYSVSREKKERFSLILESASTNQTSMYLCASSRQGSPYEQYFGPGTRLTVT.

The rearrangement links TRBV6-1 to TRBJ2-2; D is ambiguous. This CDR3 is 14 amino acids long. The V gene's germline CDR1 is MNHNS and CDR2 SASEGT. With 3 bases removed from V and 0 bases from J, the gap between germline ends came to 5 bases. CDR3 protein: CASSDRTNTGELFF. CDR3 nucleotides: TGTGCCAGCAGTGACAGGACGAACACCGGGGAGCTGTTTTTT.

The V call is TRBV18, the J call TRBJ2-3; 11 bases line up with TRBD1. The V gene's germline CDR1 is KGHSH and CDR2 LQKENI. Trimming cost V 4 bases and J 2 bases; bases outside gene matches: 2. CDR3 length: 15 amino acids. The CDR3 sequence is CASSQDRGPTDTQYF. CDR3 sequence (DNA): TGTGCCAGCTCACAGGACAGGGGGCCCACAGATACGCAGTATTTT.

The chain uses TRBV4-3 and TRBJ2-7, with D maybe TRBD2 (6 bases). V lost 0 bases to trimming and J lost 6 bases, with 12 bases between them. The V gene's germline CDR1 is LGHNA and CDR2 YSLEER. This CDR3 has 14 amino acids. CDR3 residues: CASSQDWVRGEQYF. The CDR3 DNA follows: TGCGCCAGCAGCCAAGATTGGGTGCGGGGCGAGCAGTACTTC.

V and J are TRBV2 and TRBJ2-5; D tentatively fits TRBD1 or TRBD2 (5 bases each). The V end was cut by 5 bases, the J end by 1 base, with 8 bases between. In germline, CDR1 is SNHLY, CDR2 FYNNEI. This CDR3 spans 13 amino acids. CDR3 DNA sequence: TGTGCCAGCAGTTGGGACGGCCAAGAGACCCAGTACTTC. It specifies CASSWDGQETQYF.

This clone was observed a few times. The rearrangement joins TRBV11-2 to TRBJ2-7, with D uncertain. V lost 5 bases to trimming and J lost 3 bases, with 11 bases between them. Germline values: CDR1 SGHAT, CDR2 FQNNGV. This CDR3 has 13 residues. For the CDR3, the DNA is TGTGCCAGCAGCGCACCGGGCCGCTACGAGCAGTACTTC. It translates to CASSAPGRYEQYF.

V and J are TRBV19 and TRBJ1-4, with D unresolved. Germline CDR1 and CDR2: LNHDA and SQIVND (reference sequence). V was pared by 5 bases and J by 6 bases, with 4 bases between. The CDR3 is made up of 11 amino acids. CDR3 coding DNA: TGTGCCAGTAGTGATTATGAAAAACTGTTTTTT. It translates to CASSDYEKLFF.

The CDR3 region is CASSWDSSYEQYF. CDR3 DNA sequence: TGCGCCAGCAGCTGGGACAGCTCCTACGAGCAGTACTTC. The chain has TRBV5-1 and TRBJ2-7; 7 bases align to TRBD1. In germline, CDR1 is SGHRS, CDR2 YFSETQ. Trimming cost V 3 bases and J 0 bases; bases outside gene matches: 0. The CDR3 consists of 13 residues.

The gene calls are TRBV18 and TRBJ1-4; D perhaps matches TRBD1 (5 bases). The V and J ends lost 1 base and 8 bases respectively, with 14 bases between them. The V gene's germline CDR1 is KGHSH and CDR2 LQKENI. The CDR3 sequence is 15 residues long. The CDR3: CASSPRRESEEKLFF. CDR3 nucleotide sequence: TGTGCCAGCTCACCACGCAGGGAGAGTGAAGAAAAACTGTTTTTT.

In its sample, this clone was seen once. V is TRBV6-2 or TRBV6-3 and J is TRBJ1-4; TRBD1 is a possible D gene (5 bases). Germline-derived CDR1 and CDR2 are MNHEY and SVGEGT. The CDR3 length is 14 residues. Trimming cost V 5 bases and J 7 bases, with 14 bases left between them. CDR3 sequence (DNA): TGTGCCAGCAGTCGGGGGAGTGCATCTGAAAAACTGTTTTTT. Its translation is CASSRGSASEKLFF.

The chain employs TRBV11-2 and TRBJ2-7; a weak D match, TRBD1 (7 bases). The germline V and J ends were trimmed by 1 base and 7 bases, with 23 bases remaining between them. The CDR3 covers 17 residues. The germline V gene encodes CDR1 SGHAT and CDR2 FQNNGV. In nucleotides, the CDR3 is TGTGCCAGCAGCTTAGGGGAGGCCGCGACAGGGACGGGTGAGCAGTACTTC. Residues: CASSLGEAATGTGEQYF.